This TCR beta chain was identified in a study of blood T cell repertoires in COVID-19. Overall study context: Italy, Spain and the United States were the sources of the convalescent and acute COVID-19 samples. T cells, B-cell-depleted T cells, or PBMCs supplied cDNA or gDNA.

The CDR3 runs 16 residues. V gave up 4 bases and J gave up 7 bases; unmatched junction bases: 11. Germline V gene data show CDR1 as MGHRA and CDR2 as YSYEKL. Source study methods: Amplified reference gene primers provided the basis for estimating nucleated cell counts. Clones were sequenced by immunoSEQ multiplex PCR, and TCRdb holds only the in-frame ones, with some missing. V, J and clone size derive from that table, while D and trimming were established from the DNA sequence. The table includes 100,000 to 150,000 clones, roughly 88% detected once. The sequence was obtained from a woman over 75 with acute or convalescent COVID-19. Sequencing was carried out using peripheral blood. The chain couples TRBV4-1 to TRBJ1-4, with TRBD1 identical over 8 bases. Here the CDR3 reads CASSPLTQGGGEKLFF. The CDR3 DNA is TGCGCCAGCAGCCCACTGACACAGGGGGGGGGTGAAAAACTGTTTTTT.